A single T cell receptor (beta chain) is shown here with its context. Its target is unknown. The entry originates in a study of cytomegalovirus exposure and HLA in healthy donors. Study-level information: Among the approximately 380 donors who were genotyped, approximately 84% fell in the genetic ancestry cluster that is associated with self-reported Caucasian donors.

This PCR relied on a set of 60 Vbeta primers and 13 Jbeta primers. Sequencing was performed with immunoSEQ multiplex PCR; in TCRdb, only in-frame clones are kept and a portion is missing. Of 150,000 to 200,000 clones in the sample, 75% to 80% were seen once. The study, taken as a whole, reports: In a later analysis, V- and J-gene trimming of beta chains associated with a DCLRE1C missense variant, replicated independently.

The CDR3 is 17 residues long. Germline V CDR1 and CDR2: SGHRS, YFSETQ. V gave up 0 bases and J gave up 0 bases, with 13 bases separating them. Sample: PBMCs. The sequence derives from a woman between 50 and 59 years old in good health and CMV-seropositive. This chain links TRBV5-1 with TRBJ1-3, with D hard to call. DNA for the CDR3: TGCGCCAGCAGCTTGGACTATCGAGGGTCCTCTGGAAACACCATATATTTT. This translates into CASSLDYRGSSGNTIYF. The complete variable domain, with remaining parts taken from reference TRBV5-1 and TRBJ1-3, reads KAGVTQTPRYLIKTRGQQVTLSCSPISGHRSVSWYQQTPGQGLQFLFEYFSETQRNKGNFPGRFSGRQFSNSRSEMNVSTLELGDSALYLCASSLDYRGSSGNTIYFGEGSWLTVV.